One and the same sample provided the 5 T cell receptor beta chains below, sequenced in a study of blood T cell repertoires in COVID-19. Clones were read by immunoSEQ multiplex PCR, and TCRdb kept only the in-frame ones, dropping some. In the table there are about 90,000 clones, around 85% of which are singletons. Sequenced input: peripheral blood. All receptors derive from a woman in her 70s with active or convalescent COVID-19.

The V call is TRBV28, the J call TRBJ1-2; TRBD1 aligns across 9 bases. Losses at the gene ends were 2 bases for V and 7 bases for J; bases not matched to a gene: 5. This CDR3 spans 14 amino acids. CDR1 and CDR2 from the germline V gene are MDHEN and SYDVKM. Here the CDR3 reads CASSLRDRVGGYTF. CDR3 nucleotides: TGTGCCAGCAGTTTAAGGGACAGGGTTGGTGGCTACACCTTC.

This clone has a single count. The rearrangement uses TRBV29-1 and TRBJ2-6; D ambiguous. The V gene lost 6 bases and the J gene lost 3 bases, with 9 bases spanning the gap. The length of the CDR3 is 13 residues. Germline V gene sequence: CDR1 SQVTM, CDR2 ANQGSEA. The CDR3 nucleotides are TGCAGCGTGACCGAGGATGGGGCCAACGTCCTGACTTTC. This sequence encodes CSVTEDGANVLTF. The variable domain in full, completed from reference TRBV29-1 and TRBJ2-6, reads SAVISQKPSRDICQRGTSLTIQCQVDSQVTMMFWYRQQPGQSLTLIATANQGSEATYESGFVIDKFPISRPNLTFSTLTVSNMSPEDSSIYLCSVTEDGANVLTFGAGSRLTVL.

This chain connects TRBV27 to TRBJ1-2, with 9 bases that match TRBD1. The CDR3 length is 15 residues. Losses at the gene ends were 4 bases for V and 7 bases for J; bases not matched to a gene: 10. CDR1 is MNHEY, CDR2 SMNVEV, per germline (reference sequence). The CDR3 DNA follows: TGTGCCAGCAGTTGGGGAAAAACAGGGGGCAGTGGCTACACCTTC. Protein: CASSWGKTGGSGYTF.

This rearrangement joins TRBV6-2 or TRBV6-3 to TRBJ2-1; D is perhaps TRBD2 (5 bases). Germline CDR1 reads MNHEY; CDR2 reads SVGEGT. V was trimmed by 2 bases and J by 9 bases, leaving 11 bases between them. The CDR3 contains 13 residues. CDR3 sequence reads: CASSYVSGSEQFF. For the CDR3, the DNA is TGTGCCAGCAGTTACGTGTCGGGGAGTGAGCAGTTCTTC.

The J gene is TRBJ1-6, the V gene TRBV5-1, with D maybe TRBD1 (5 bases). With 1 base removed from V and 9 bases from J, the gap between germline ends came to 11 bases. CDR1 and CDR2 from the germline V gene are SGHRS and YFSETQ. The CDR3 extends over 14 amino acids. The CDR3 sequence: CASSLQTDGSPLHF. The CDR3 DNA reads TGCGCCAGCAGCTTGCAGACAGATGGTTCACCCCTCCACTTT. Variable domain in full (rest from reference TRBV5-1 and TRBJ1-6): KAGVTQTPRYLIKTRGQQVTLSCSPISGHRSVSWYQQTPGQGLQFLFEYFSETQRNKGNFPGRFSGRQFSNSRSEMNVSTLELGDSALYLCASSLQTDGSPLHFGNGTRLTVT.